This T cell receptor beta chain was sequenced in a study of cytomegalovirus exposure and HLA in healthy donors. In the study overall: Inside one of the first data releases sat about 85 million unique TCRs taken from HLA-typed donors.

Study conclusions and caveats: When the data were analyzed later, several of the most significant clusters appeared to be linked to common viral pathogens. It was 150 to 200 TCR beta chains that were listed as cytomegalovirus-associated. HLA allele associations emerged for 16,951 TCR beta sequences in a later analysis, at 0.05 false discovery rate.

Regarding this clone: The antigen is unknown.

The PCR used 60 Vbeta and 13 Jbeta primers. The data were produced by immunoSEQ multiplex PCR, yet TCRdb's version contains in-frame clones alone and is incomplete. Counted here are about 220,000 clones, 82% occurring once; the ten biggest clones make up 4.5% to 7%. The germline gives CDR1 SGHTA, CDR2 FQGNSA. V dropped 2 bases and J dropped 6; count of bases not matched to a gene: 12. The CDR3 contains 19 residues. Sample: PBMCs. This chain connects TRBV7-2 to TRBJ2-1; the match to TRBD2 covers 14 bases. The sequence was obtained from a man aged 40-55 years in good health and CMV-seropositive. CDR3 sequence (DNA): TGTGCCAGCAGCTTACGACTAGCGGGAGGGCGGGACCCTCTCAATGAGCAGTTCTTC. As protein: CASSLRLAGGRDPLNEQFF.